This T cell receptor (beta chain) is from a study of cytomegalovirus exposure and HLA in healthy donors (dated by TCRdb to about 2017). Notes on the research overall: An earlier analysis of around 600 of the donors reported approximately 270 Gb of sequence data and 100 million to 130 million unique TCR beta sequences from some 180 million T cells. Around 320 gigabases of sequencing data and 70 million to 100 million unique TCR sequences were included in an early release covering about 700 HLA-typed donors. Of the roughly 410 genotyped donors, 81% were placed in the genetic ancestry cluster associated with self-reported Caucasian donors. The study aimed to test whether signatures of past pathogen exposure could be identified by cataloging public T cell receptors. The study profiled the T cell repertoires of more than 500 subjects by immunosequencing and related them to cytomegalovirus serostatus. A separate validation cohort of over 95 different subjects was used in addition to the roughly 700-subject first cohort. The study combined high-throughput TCR immunosequencing, statistical association of individual TCRs with disease status, and machine learning to predict cytomegalovirus infection status. In a later analysis, previously published TCR beta repertoires from more than 500 donors were re-analyzed and high-resolution HLA genotyping was added so that TCR occurrence patterns could be studied. The later analysis used no new phenotypic data to find candidate immune exposures, relying instead on TCR beta sequences and their occurrence across donors. To decide whether each TCR beta V gene segment behaved as functional or pseudogenic, an earlier analysis of some 570 of the donors relied on high-throughput TCR beta sequencing. Donor age, sex, ethnicity and CMV serostatus were collected together with the repertoire data. A later genetic analysis used genome-wide SNP genotypes for about 60% of the 666 donors, treating that subset as a discovery cohort. All discovery cohort repertoires had been generated using a single sequencing platform. Class I and class II HLA loci were covered by the typing at four-digit resolution. Typing coverage differed by locus: A, B, C, DRB1 and DQB1 were typed in roughly 620-630 donors, DQA1 in 500 to 550, DPA1 in 606, and DPB1 in 400 to 490. Because of strong linkage in the cohort, a handful of DR-DQ haplotypes were treated as single units for association and clustering. Among some 400 genotyped donors of the cohort, an average of roughly 230,000 unique TCR beta nucleotide sequences was sequenced per donor, of which about 18% were non-productive.

The library was built by means of the immunoSEQ multiplex PCR assay. For the multiplex PCR, a mixture combining 60 forward primers for TCR Vbeta segments and 13 reverse primers for TCR Jbeta segments was used. Amplification of the CDR3 region of rearranged TCR beta genes was performed with a multiplex PCR assay on genomic DNA. The Illumina HiSeq System was used to sequence the amplified TCR beta libraries as 87-base-pair reads. Turning to the authors' computational methods: Across the roughly 600 repertoires, a later analysis counted about 81 million unique TCR beta chains, roughly 11 million of which were shared by at least two donors. Raw reads were error-corrected and collapsed into unique sequences by a nearest-neighbor algorithm in which closely related sequences were merged to remove PCR and sequencing errors. V, D and J gene segments were assigned by aligning CDR3 sequences to IMGT reference sequences. For a sequence to be retained, a match of at least six nucleotides was required to both a V gene segment and a J gene segment. A rearrangement was called productive if the CDR3 had no stop codons and remained in frame with V and J, and every other rearrangement was called non-productive. CDR3 was defined according to IMGT convention as the region running from the second conserved V-encoded cysteine to the conserved J-encoded phenylalanine. Sequences without an unambiguous match to a single V gene segment were excluded from the earlier analysis of about 640 of the donors. An earlier analysis of under 750 of the donors called V segments functional above 56.7% productive rearrangements and segregating when the between-donor standard deviation exceeded 5%. A statistical classification framework was developed to diagnose cytomegalovirus status using the catalog of TCR beta chain sequences. V and J gene assignment, in a later analysis, came from comparing TCR nucleotide sequences with IMGT/GENE-DB human TR gene sequences. A later analysis assigned CDR3 sequences and most-parsimonious VDJ recombination scenarios with the TCRdist pipeline. A later analysis defined each TCR beta chain by its CDR3 amino acid sequence plus V-gene family, and excluded reads lacking a unique V-gene family. In a later analysis, 500 to 700 highly shared, low-generation-probability nucleotide sequences were removed to address suspected cross-contamination and a sequencing artifact. In a later analysis, a clonal expansion index was calculated for each public chain from normalized within-repertoire ranks of inferred template counts. A later analysis computed generation probabilities with a VDJ recombination model fitted to out-of-frame rearrangements, and checked the results against IGoR. Hypergeometric tests were used in a later analysis to score TCR-TCR, TCR-HLA and TCR-CMV co-occurrence, with a repertoire-size bias correction applied to the TCR pairs. A later analysis estimated false discovery rates by permuting HLA or CMV assignments 20 times. In a later analysis, co-occurring TCRs were grouped using DBSCAN, and TCRdist sequence similarity was added for clustering within HLA-allele-positive subsets. Repertoires with fewer than 30,000 or more than 120,000 public chains, plus five repertoires with anomalous nucleotide sharing, were excluded from co-occurrence clustering. The source is immuneACCESS, and TCRdb retained only in-frame sequences with V and J called. Part of the clones is not carried over; for the studies checked, unresolved V genes explain less than half of this, and the remainder is unexplained. For V, J and clone size, that table is used; D and trimming come from the DNA. This sample's clone table shows approximately 130,000 clones. The biggest ten clones account for about 2.1% of the sample.

The cohort consisted of 600 or so healthy bone marrow donors. All cohort members were sampled while nominally healthy, although unrecorded immune exposures were likely present. The donor tested CMV seronegative, placing the donor among the approximately 400 seronegative members of the cohort. A peripheral blood sample was provided by each donor, and peripheral blood mononuclear cells were used for TCR beta sequencing. The Qiagen DNeasy Blood Extraction Kit was used to extract genomic DNA from the blood cell samples. The junction carries 12 bases between V and J, which are trimmed by 5 bases and 4 bases respectively. CDR1 is given as SNHLY and CDR2 as FYNNEI, both from the germline V gene. Measured from the cysteine to the phenylalanine, the CDR3 is 14 residues long. Of the read, only the CDR3 DNA is kept; its 42 bases are in frame from base 1. To note about this clone: Its antigen has not been determined. The same CDR3 can be traced to other DNA sequences in this sample.

Study-wide findings and limitations: Presence/absence analyses assumed roughly uniform sequencing depth across donors, an assumption that may not hold. Correlated functional status among segregating V segments might reflect linkage disequilibrium, but an unknown experimental factor could not be ruled out. In a later analysis, HLA-associated TCR beta chains showed more clonal expansion and lower generation probabilities than non-associated chains that were equally common. It was suggested by the authors that the approach could potentially be generalized to other disease states and immunological phenotypes. Most TCR sequences were seen in very few donors, while some public TCRs were found in many individuals. A later analysis reported that several top co-occurrence clusters appeared linked to parvovirus B19, influenza, CMV and Epstein-Barr virus. According to a later analysis, most CMV-associated TCR beta chains appeared to be HLA-restricted, and the HLA associations seemed to be driven largely by CMV exposure. A few of the identified cytomegalovirus-associated TCR beta chains were confirmed in vitro to be specific for cytomegalovirus antigens. V-gene and J-gene trimming of TCR beta chains was associated with a missense DCLRE1C variant in a later genetic analysis, and the association was replicated in an independent cohort. In a later analysis, some 17,000 TCR beta sequences were associated with specific HLA alleles at a false discovery rate of 0.05. In a later genetic analysis, fewer N-insertions in productive TCRs were reported among donors in an Asian-associated ancestry cluster than the roughly 700-donor mean. Only TCR beta chains were sequenced in this cohort, and the absence of alpha or paired-chain data limited detectable features. In a later analysis, TCR association rates were found to vary across HLA loci, with the most associated TCRs seen for DRB1 alleles and the fewest for HLA-C alleles. The study gave a list of more than 150 TCR beta chains associated with cytomegalovirus. A further reported finding was that TCR beta sequences accurately predicted the HLA-A and HLA-B alleles for most subjects in the first cohort. A cluster of highly shared sequence variants was judged likely to be a technical artifact of the sequencing pipeline. Cytomegalovirus status was reported to be diagnosed by the classifier with high specificity and sensitivity in both the original and validation cohorts. The earlier analysis of about 600 of the donors excluded 15 to 20 rarely observed V segments, including chromosome 9 orphons, because counts were too low. Because HLA typing was unavailable for some donors at each locus, only the typed subset was used in association tests. For the cohort, immune exposure information was limited to CMV serostatus. Because the 87-base-pair reads could not distinguish some IMGT-functional V segments, including TRBV6-2 and TRBV6-3, those segments were excluded. When HLA alleles, especially DR and DQ, strongly co-occurred, TCR associations were difficult to assign to individual alleles. Broadly in line with IMGT annotations, most TCR beta V segments showed up in productive rearrangements about 87% or about 30% of the time in an earlier analysis of several hundred of the donors.

The clonotype originates from a woman aged 60-70 years in good health and CMV-seronegative. The chain is made from TRBV2 and TRBJ1-5; TRBD1 is possibly the D segment (5 matching bases). The source material was PBMCs. The DNA sequence is given as TGTGCCAGCAGTCCCGGTCGGGGGAATCAGCCCCAGCATTTT. It codes for CASSPGRGNQPQHF.